Each of the 13 T cell receptor beta chains below was sequenced from the same sample in a study of cytomegalovirus exposure and HLA in healthy donors. The PCR ran on 60 Vbeta and 13 Jbeta primers. Assay used: immunoSEQ multiplex PCR; TCRdb lists only in-frame clones, some missing. The repertoire holds fewer than 200,000 clones, with around four fifths as singletons. The sequencing input was PBMCs. The origin of the receptors is a man aged 50 to 60 in good health and CMV-seronegative.

This chain links TRBV5-4 with TRBJ1-1, with D perhaps matching TRBD1 (5 bases). CDR1 is SGHNT and CDR2 is YYREEE in the germline V gene (reference sequence). Trimming took off 6 bases at V and 3 bases at J, with 12 bases between the two ends. The CDR3 is 13 residues long. Here the CDR3 DNA reads TGTGCCAGCAAATCTCAGGGATACACTGAAGCTTTCTTT. Its protein is CASKSQGYTEAFF.

The genes are TRBV27 and TRBJ1-2; 7 nucleotides align to TRBD1. V trimming: 7 bases; J trimming: 7 bases; junction bases outside the gene matches: 12. CDR1 MNHEY and CDR2 SMNVEV come from the germline V gene (reference sequence). CDR3 length equals 14 residues. CDR3: CASTPSGGGVGYTF. CDR3 DNA: TGTGCCAGCACTCCCTCCGGAGGGGGCGTTGGCTACACCTTC.

This sequence joins TRBV28 and TRBJ2-3; the match to TRBD2 covers 9 bases. The CDR3 sequence is 17 residues long. The junction had 10 bases not matched to a gene; V was cut back by 5 bases and J by 1 base. Germline V gene sequence: CDR1 MDHEN, CDR2 SYDVKM. In nucleotides, the CDR3 is TGTGCCAGCAGTCCTACGGCGGGAGGGTTGGGCACAGATACGCAGTATTTT. It yields the protein CASSPTAGGLGTDTQYF. Variable domain in full (rest from reference TRBV28 and TRBJ2-3): DVKVTQSSRYLVKRTGEKVFLECVQDMDHENMFWYRQDPGLGLRLIYFSYDVKMKEKGDIPEGYSVSREKKERFSLILESASTNQTSMYLCASSPTAGGLGTDTQYFGPGTRLTVL.

This chain joins TRBV6-5 and TRBJ2-1; no definite D call. V lost 6 bases and J lost 2, with 11 bases in between. Germline V gives CDR1 MNHEY, CDR2 SVGAGI. The CDR3 runs 14 residues. Here the CDR3 DNA reads TGTGCCAGCAGCCCCAGTAACACCTACAATGAGCAGTTCTTC. It translates to CASSPSNTYNEQFF.

This rearrangement joins TRBV7-2 to TRBJ1-1; a weak D match, TRBD1 (6 bases). Looked up from germline, CDR1 is SGHTA and CDR2 is FQGNSA. V was clipped by 5 bases and J by 0 bases, with 13 bases between them. The CDR3 runs to 15 residues. The CDR3 protein is CASSPRQVMNTEAFF. CDR3 in DNA: TGTGCCAGCAGCCCCCGACAGGTCATGAACACTGAAGCTTTCTTT.

V is TRBV7-2 and J is TRBJ2-7; the match to TRBD2 covers 9 bases. The V gene end was trimmed by 0 bases and the J gene end by 0 bases; junction bases not matched to a gene: 6. Looked up from germline, CDR1 is SGHTA and CDR2 is FQGNSA. The CDR3 is made up of 17 amino acids. The CDR3 is CASSLAVASGVSYEQYF. Written as DNA, the CDR3 is TGTGCCAGCAGCTTAGCTGTGGCTAGCGGGGTCTCCTACGAGCAGTACTTC.

The rearrangement joins TRBV6-5 to TRBJ2-7, with TRBD1 identical over 8 bases. The germline CDR1 and CDR2 sequences are MNHEY and SVGAGI. Trimming at V came to 6 bases and at J to 2 bases, leaving 6 bases not matched to a gene. The CDR3 is 14 amino acids. The CDR3 protein is CASSLDRGPYEQYF. CDR3 coding DNA: TGTGCCAGCAGCCTCGACAGGGGACCCTACGAGCAGTACTTC.

The table lists this clone with a few counts. V usage is TRBV7-2 and J usage is TRBJ2-7; 9 bases fit TRBD2. Germline V gene data show CDR1 as SGHTA and CDR2 as FQGNSA. The V segment lost 4 bases and the J segment 6 bases; nucleotides outside the gene matches: 13. The length of the CDR3 is 16 residues. In DNA, the CDR3 is TGTGCCAGCAGCTATACTCTAGCGGGGCAGCCCGGCGAGCAGTACTTC. This gives the protein CASSYTLAGQPGEQYF.

The chain employs TRBV7-2 and TRBJ1-5; no firm D call. The V end lost 3 bases, the J end lost 0 bases, and 9 bases lay between the germline ends. The CDR3 extends over 15 amino acids. Germline assignment: CDR1 SGHTA and CDR2 FQGNSA. The CDR3 DNA is TGTGCCAGCAGCTTTGGCTCTTATAGCAATCAGCCCCAGCATTTT. Protein product: CASSFGSYSNQPQHF.

V gene TRBV28 combines with J gene TRBJ2-1; 7 bases match TRBD2. The CDR3 has 15 amino acids. With 5 bases clipped from V and 7 bases from J, the junction kept 11 bases outside the gene matches. CDR1 is MDHEN and CDR2 is SYDVKM in the germline V gene. CDR3 DNA: TGTGCCAGCAGTCAGGCGGGGGTCCTGAGGAATGAGCAGTTCTTC. Translation gives CASSQAGVLRNEQFF.

The rearrangement joins TRBV28 to TRBJ2-7; D is unresolved. Germline V gene sequence: CDR1 MDHEN, CDR2 SYDVKM. The CDR3 is 14 residues long. Trimming took off 2 bases at V and 4 bases at J, with 12 bases between the two ends. This chain's CDR3 is CASSLVHSPYEQYF. The CDR3 DNA reads as TGTGCCAGCAGTTTAGTCCACTCCCCTTACGAGCAGTACTTC.

This chain joins TRBV4-2 and TRBJ2-7; TRBD2 matches at 11 bases. Germline V CDR1 and CDR2: LGHNA, YNFKEQ. This CDR3 region has 15 residues. V gave up 2 bases and J gave up 3 bases; unmatched junction bases: 3. CDR3 nucleotides: TGTGCCAGCAGCCAAACTAGCGGGAGTAACTACGAGCAGTACTTC. Amino acids: CASSQTSGSNYEQYF.

CDR3 residues: CASSLEPRGTGNTIYF. In DNA, the CDR3 is TGCGCCAGCAGCTTGGAGCCCAGGGGGACTGGAAACACCATATATTTT. The chain is built from TRBV5-1 and TRBJ1-3, with 7 bases lining up with TRBD1. The CDR3 has 16 residues. Trimming at V came to 0 bases and at J to 2 bases, leaving 5 bases not matched to a gene. CDR1 and CDR2 (germline): SGHRS, YFSETQ.